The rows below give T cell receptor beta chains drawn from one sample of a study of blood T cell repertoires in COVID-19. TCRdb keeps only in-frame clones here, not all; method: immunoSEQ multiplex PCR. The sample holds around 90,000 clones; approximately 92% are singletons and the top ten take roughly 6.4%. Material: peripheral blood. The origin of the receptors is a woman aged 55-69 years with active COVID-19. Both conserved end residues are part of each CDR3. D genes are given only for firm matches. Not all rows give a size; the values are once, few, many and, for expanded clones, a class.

DNA: TGTGCCAGCTCACCACTCGGGGGAGTTGCCTACGAGCAGTACTTC; CDR3: CASSPLGGVAYEQYF; V: TRBV18; J: TRBJ2-7; size: NA; D: NA
DNA: TGTGCCAGCAGCTTCAGGGTCTCCTACAATGAGCAGTTCTTC; CDR3: CASSFRVSYNEQFF; V: TRBV7-8; J: TRBJ2-1; size: NA; D: NA
DNA: TGTGCCAGCAGTGAAGCAACTAGCGGACCCTACGAGCAGTACTTC; CDR3: CASSEATSGPYEQYF; V: TRBV6-1; J: TRBJ2-7; size: once; D: TRBD2
DNA: TGTGCCAGCAGCCCGGGACTAGCGAGTTACAATGAGCAGTTCTTC; CDR3: CASSPGLASYNEQFF; V: TRBV7-9; J: TRBJ2-1; size: NA; D: TRBD2
DNA: TGTGCCAGCAGCTTAGAAGGCCAAGCGGGAGAGAAGTATTTT; CDR3: CASSLEGQAGEKYF; V: TRBV11-2; J: TRBJ2-3; size: NA; D: TRBD2
DNA: TGTGCCAGCAGCTCGGCAGGGGAAACGCCCGGGGAGCTGTTTTTT; CDR3: CASSSAGETPGELFF; V: TRBV7-3; J: TRBJ2-2; size: NA; D: NA
DNA: TGTGCCAGCAGCTTGGGTACAGAAATTTTCGCCTACGAGCAGTACTTC; CDR3: CASSLGTEIFAYEQYF; V: TRBV5-6; J: TRBJ2-7; size: NA; D: NA
DNA: TGTGCCAGCAGCTTGGACAGGCTTAGCACAGATACGCAGTATTTT; CDR3: CASSLDRLSTDTQYF; V: TRBV7-2; J: TRBJ2-3; size: NA; D: TRBD1
DNA: TGTGCCAGCTCACCTTCCGGCGGGGGTTACGAGCAGTACTTC; CDR3: CASSPSGGGYEQYF; V: TRBV18; J: TRBJ2-7; size: NA; D: TRBD2
DNA: TGTGCCAGTAACCACAGGGACGGGGAGCTGTTTTTT; CDR3: CASNHRDGELFF; V: TRBV19; J: TRBJ2-2; size: NA; D: NA
DNA: TGCGCCAGCAGCCTAGACAGGGGCACTGAAGCTTTCTTT; CDR3: CASSLDRGTEAFF; V: TRBV5-1; J: TRBJ1-1; size: NA; D: TRBD1
DNA: TGCGCCAGCAGCCAAGATGCACAGGCGGATGAAAAACTGTTTTTT; CDR3: CASSQDAQADEKLFF; V: TRBV4-1; J: TRBJ1-4; size: NA; D: NA
DNA: TGTGCCTGGAGTCACAGGGCACCTAATGAAAAACTGTTTTTT; CDR3: CAWSHRAPNEKLFF; V: TRBV30; J: TRBJ1-4; size: few; D: NA
DNA: TGCAGCGTTGAAGATGGCGGGACAGGGACTTTGGGCCAGTACTTC; CDR3: CSVEDGGTGTLGQYF; V: TRBV29-1; J: TRBJ2-5; size: NA; D: TRBD1
DNA: TGTGCCATCAGTGGGGCCTTGAACACTGAAGCTTTCTTT; CDR3: CAISGALNTEAFF; V: TRBV10-3; J: TRBJ1-1; size: NA; D: NA
DNA: TGTGCCAGCAGTTACCTAAGACAGGGGACGAACACTGAAGCTTTCTTT; CDR3: CASSYLRQGTNTEAFF; V: TRBV6-6; J: TRBJ1-1; size: NA; D: TRBD1
DNA: TGTGCCAGCAGCCTATCCGGGGGTCAAGAGACCCAGTACTTC; CDR3: CASSLSGGQETQYF; V: TRBV3-1/TRBV3-2; J: TRBJ2-5; size: NA; D: NA
DNA: TGTGCCAGCAGTTACTCGATGGCGGGGGCCAGCACAGATACGCAGTATTTT; CDR3: CASSYSMAGASTDTQYF; V: TRBV6-2/TRBV6-3; J: TRBJ2-3; size: NA; D: NA
DNA: TGTGCCACCAGTGAGAATAGCGGGGGGGGGACAGATACGCAGTATTTT; CDR3: CATSENSGGGTDTQYF; V: TRBV24-1; J: TRBJ2-3; size: NA; D: TRBD2
DNA: TGTGCCAGCCGTAGCTTGGTGGCCAAAAACATTCAGTACTTC; CDR3: CASRSLVAKNIQYF; V: TRBV27; J: TRBJ2-4; size: NA; D: NA
DNA: TGTGCCAGCTCCCCAGGGACAGGGGCCTACGAGCAGTACTTC; CDR3: CASSPGTGAYEQYF; V: TRBV18; J: TRBJ2-7; size: few; D: TRBD1